These 12 T cell receptor beta chains were sequenced from one sample in a study of T-cell reconstitution after alpha-beta-depleted transplantation in children. A library of TCRbeta sequences, prepared with unique molecular identifiers, was generated. Each CDR3 protein is one row after TCRdb ran MiXCR on the PCR reads. This sample has about 60,000 distinct CDR3 sequences; about 40% occur once, and the top ten carry 95% to 98%. The starting material was PBMCs, mostly from graft donor cells, obtained 360 days after TCRalphabeta/CD19-depleted stem cell transplant. The receptors were gathered from a male patient aged 10 to 17 who had a stem cell transplant for acute lymphoblastic leukemia, so the T cells may come from the graft donor.

The rearrangement joins TRBV5-1 to TRBJ2-3; unclear D gene. Germline lookup yields CDR1 SGHRS and CDR2 YFSETQ. Trimming pared 0 bases from V and 4 bases from J, leaving 9 bases between. The CDR3 is 14 amino acids. The DNA of the CDR3 is TGCGCCAGCAGCTTGGCGCGTCTCTCAGATACGCAGTATTTT. Amino acid sequence: CASSLARLSDTQYF.

V is TRBV4-1 and J is TRBJ2-3, with 10 positions matching TRBD2. This CDR3 has 13 residues. With V trimmed by 5 bases and J by 7 bases, 3 bases remained unmatched. Germline V CDR1 and CDR2: MGHRA, YSYEKL. CDR3: CASSGTSENTQYF. As DNA, the CDR3 is TGCGCCAGCAGCGGGACTAGCGAGAATACGCAGTATTTT.

The chain combines TRBV29-1 with TRBJ2-3; no definite D call. Germline-derived CDR1 and CDR2 are SQVTM and ANQGSEA. This CDR3 is 14 amino acids long. Trimming took 2 bases from V and 2 from J, leaving 11 bases between them. CDR3 amino acids: CSVELATYTDTQYF. The CDR3 nucleotides read TGCAGCGTTGAATTGGCTACCTACACAGATACGCAGTATTTT.

The chain uses TRBV5-5 and TRBJ2-7; 9 nucleotides line up with TRBD2. After removal of 0 bases from V and 2 bases from J, the junction contained 9 bases not matched to a gene. The CDR3 totals 17 residues. Looked up from germline, CDR1 is SGHKS and CDR2 is YYEKEE (reference sequence). The CDR3 here is CASSLEASSGMTYEQYF. The CDR3 DNA reads TGTGCCAGCAGCTTGGAGGCGTCTAGCGGGATGACCTACGAGCAGTACTTC.

The rearrangement uses TRBV9 and TRBJ1-3; 7 bases map to TRBD1. This CDR3 is 15 amino acids long. Germline CDR1 SGDLS, CDR2 YYNGEE. V shed 2 bases, J shed 0 bases, and the junction held 2 bases outside the gene matches. The CDR3 sequence is CASSVGQNSGNTIYF. For the CDR3, the DNA is TGTGCCAGCAGCGTGGGACAGAACTCTGGAAACACCATATATTTT.

The rearrangement links TRBV20-1 to TRBJ2-1; D is unclear. The CDR3 runs 11 residues. Trimming cost V 6 bases and J 3 bases, with 6 bases left between them. CDR1 DFQATT and CDR2 SNEGSKA come from the germline V gene (reference sequence). This CDR3 reads CSAWDYNEQFF. CDR3 in DNA: TGCAGTGCCTGGGACTACAATGAGCAGTTCTTC.

This clonotype was seen ten or more times. The rearrangement links TRBV7-9 to TRBJ2-1; 8 bases line up with TRBD2. The germline gives CDR1 SEHNR, CDR2 FQNEAQ (reference sequence). This CDR3 is built from 13 residues. Trimming took 8 bases from V and 4 from J; bases not matched to a gene: 4. The CDR3 region is CASYGGGYNEQFF. As DNA, the CDR3 is TGTGCCAGCTACGGCGGGGGGTACAATGAGCAGTTCTTC.

This clonotype has more than one count but fewer than ten. The chain has TRBV25-1 and TRBJ2-2; D unresolved. V was cut by 0 bases and J by 4 bases, with 3 bases left in between. The CDR3 length is 13 residues. CDR1 and CDR2 from the germline V gene are MGHDK and SYGVNS. In nucleotides, the CDR3 is TGTGCCAGCAGTGAATATAGCACCGGGGAGCTGTTTTTT. Translating it yields CASSEYSTGELFF.

This clonotype was seen only a few times. The gene calls are TRBV27 and TRBJ1-2; the D is unclear. Germline lookup yields CDR1 MNHEY and CDR2 SMNVEV (reference sequence). The V and J ends lost 6 bases and 2 bases respectively, with 13 bases between them. The CDR3 sequence is 14 residues long. CDR3 DNA: TGTGCCAGCAGCCCGGTTGCGGTGAACTATGGCTACACCTTC. Its translation: CASSPVAVNYGYTF.

The rearrangement joins TRBV7-2 to TRBJ2-7; D unclear. CDR3 size: 14 residues. The V gene's germline CDR1 is SGHTA and CDR2 FQGNSA. The V and J ends lost 0 bases and 0 bases respectively, with 6 bases between them. The CDR3 protein is CASSLASASYEQYF. For the CDR3, the DNA is TGTGCCAGCAGCTTAGCCAGCGCCTCCTACGAGCAGTACTTC. Filled out from reference TRBV7-2 and TRBJ2-7, the complete variable domain reads GAGVSQSPSNKVTEKGKDVELRCDPISGHTALYWYRQSLGQGLEFLIYFQGNSAPDKSGLPSDRFSAERTGGSVSTLTIQRTQQEDSAVYLCASSLASASYEQYFGPGTRLTVT.

This chain links TRBV29-1 with TRBJ2-7; TRBD1 agrees at 8 bases. The CDR3 is made up of 13 amino acids. Germline-derived CDR1 and CDR2 are SQVTM and ANQGSEA. Germline trimming cut 6 bases from V and 2 bases from J; bases unmatched to any gene: 6. The CDR3 DNA sequence: TGCAGCGTCTCGGGACAGGACACCTACGAGCAGTACTTC. Its translation is CSVSGQDTYEQYF.

The chain combines TRBV7-9 with TRBJ1-1, with D perhaps TRBD1 (5 bases). Trimming removed 5 bases from V and 4 bases from J, with 14 bases in between. The CDR3 runs 14 residues. Germline V gene data show CDR1 as SEHNR and CDR2 as FQNEAQ (reference sequence). CDR3 in DNA: TGTGCCAGCAGCGTTGTTAGGGGAATCACTGAAGCTTTCTTT. Amino acids: CASSVVRGITEAFF.